This T cell receptor (beta chain) was observed in a study of blood T cell repertoires in COVID-19. Study in general: The origin of the acute and convalescent COVID-19 samples was the United States, Italy and Spain.

Per the germline V gene, CDR1 is LNHDA and CDR2 is SQIVND (reference sequence). The CDR3 has 13 residues. Trimming took 5 bases from V and 3 from J; bases not matched to a gene: 3. Clones were sequenced by immunoSEQ multiplex PCR, and TCRdb holds only the in-frame ones, with some missing. The sample comprises fewer than 300,000 clones, approximately 83% of which are singletons, and approximately 14% rests with the top ten. The chain carries TRBV19 and TRBJ1-2, with TRBD1 matching over 7 bases. This TCR was recovered from a person aged 70 to 79 with COVID-19, enrolled during active disease. The source material was peripheral blood. The CDR3 region is CASSPDRDYGYTF. The CDR3 DNA reads TGTGCCAGTAGTCCTGACAGGGACTATGGCTACACCTTC.